The subject of this entry is one T cell receptor (beta chain). V dropped 8 bases and J dropped 9; count of bases not matched to a gene: 10. CDR3 length equals 13 residues. Germline lookup yields CDR1 SNHLY and CDR2 FYNNEI. This entry comes from a study of blood T cell repertoires in COVID-19. Study-wide background: T cells, B-cell-depleted T cells, or PBMCs supplied cDNA or gDNA.

Authors' analysis steps: It was from reference gene primer amplification that nucleated cell counts were estimated. Clones were sequenced by immunoSEQ multiplex PCR, and TCRdb holds only the in-frame ones, with some missing. That table is the source of V, J and clone size, and D and trimming were worked out from the DNA. Of about 190,000 clones listed, roughly four fifths are singletons. The chain couples TRBV2 to TRBJ2-1; 7 positions match TRBD2. Sample: peripheral blood. The TCR was taken from a woman between 65 and 79 years old with active or convalescent COVID-19. The CDR3 sequence is CASGTTARGEQFF. The CDR3 DNA sequence: TGTGCCAGCGGGACTACCGCACGGGGTGAGCAGTTCTTC.